The 9 T cell receptor beta chains below were found in one sample sequenced in a study of blood T cell repertoires in COVID-19. Clones were read by immunoSEQ multiplex PCR, and TCRdb kept only the in-frame ones, dropping some. Of around 150,000 clones in the sample, roughly four fifths were seen once. The sequenced sample consisted of peripheral blood. The receptors come from an older woman with acute or convalescent COVID-19.

In its sample, this clone was seen once. The CDR3 protein is CASGKRTANTEAFF. As DNA, the CDR3 is TGTGCCAGCGGTAAAAGGACAGCGAACACTGAAGCTTTCTTT. The chain recombines TRBV5-8 with TRBJ1-1; maybe TRBD1 (6 bases). Deletions cut 7 bases from V and 1 base from J, with 14 bases between. CDR3 size: 14 residues. Germline V lookup: CDR1 SGHTS, CDR2 YDEGEE.

The DNA for the CDR3 is TGTGCCAGCTCACCGGCAGCAGTCCGGGGCTCTGGAAACACCATATATTTT. Translating it yields CASSPAAVRGSGNTIYF. The rearrangement links TRBV18 to TRBJ1-3; D gene uncertain. This CDR3 contains 17 residues. Trimming left V 3 bases short and J 0 bases short, with 15 bases between. Per the germline V gene, CDR1 is KGHSH and CDR2 is LQKENI.

The chain couples TRBV19 to TRBJ1-5, with unresolved D. V lost 3 bases and J 4 bases, leaving 10 bases between the germline ends. Germline V lookup: CDR1 LNHDA, CDR2 SQIVND (reference sequence). The CDR3 is 14 amino acids. In DNA form, the CDR3 reads TGTGCCAGTAGTATTCCCGGGAAGAATCAGCCCCAGCATTTT. As protein: CASSIPGKNQPQHF.

Only a few counts were recorded for this clone. The V call is TRBV3-1 (or the pseudogene TRBV3-2), the J call TRBJ1-4; TRBD1 matches 9 bases. The CDR3 has 16 residues. Trimming removed 1 base from V and 4 bases from J; junction bases left unmatched: 4. CDR1 is LGHDT and CDR2 is YNNKEL in the germline V gene (reference sequence). The CDR3 DNA follows: TGTGCCAGCAGCCAAGGGCGGGGACAGGGTAATGAAAAACTGTTTTTT. It codes for CASSQGRGQGNEKLFF.

J is TRBJ1-2 and V is TRBV19; 8 bases align to TRBD1. CDR3 length: 14 residues. CDR1 is LNHDA, CDR2 SQIVND, per germline (reference sequence). J was trimmed by 2 bases and V by 3 bases; bases with no gene match: 2. CDR3 coding DNA: TGTGCCAGTAGTATTAACAGGGGGAACTATGGCTACACCTTC. Residues: CASSINRGNYGYTF.

This sequence joins TRBV4-1 and TRBJ2-2, with 8 bases matching TRBD2. V lost 0 bases, J lost 0 bases, and 3 bases stayed unmatched. This CDR3 has 17 amino acids. The germline gives CDR1 MGHRA, CDR2 YSYEKL. The CDR3 coding sequence is TGCGCCAGCAGCCAAGATGAACTAGCGGCGAACACCGGGGAGCTGTTTTTT. This encodes CASSQDELAANTGELFF.

The genes are TRBV11-2 and TRBJ2-3; the match to TRBD2 covers 10 bases. This CDR3 spans 16 amino acids. The ends lost 3 bases at V and 7 bases at J; junction bases unmatched: 10. Germline V gene data show CDR1 as SGHAT and CDR2 as FQNNGV. The CDR3 DNA reads as TGTGCCAGCAGCTTGGAACTAGCGGGAAGTACGAATACGCAGTATTTT. The encoded protein is CASSLELAGSTNTQYF.

The chain has TRBV7-9 and TRBJ1-4; D gene uncertain. V was cut by 2 bases and J by 7 bases, with 8 bases left in between. The CDR3 runs 13 residues. Germline values: CDR1 SEHNR, CDR2 FQNEAQ (reference sequence). CDR3 sequence (DNA): TGTGCCAGCAGCTTATTGAAAGCTGAAAAACTGTTTTTT. It codes for CASSLLKAEKLFF.

The chain uses TRBV18 and TRBJ2-7; tentatively, D is TRBD2 (5 bases). CDR3 length: 13 residues. Germline V lookup: CDR1 KGHSH, CDR2 LQKENI. The V and J ends lost 3 bases and 2 bases respectively, with 8 bases between them. The CDR3 reads CASSPGVPYEQYF. In DNA form, the CDR3 reads TGTGCCAGCTCACCCGGGGTCCCCTACGAGCAGTACTTC. The full variable domain, rest sourced from reference TRBV18 and TRBJ2-7, is NAGVMQNPRHLVRRRGQEARLRCSPMKGHSHVYWYRQLPEEGLKFMVYLQKENIIDESGMPKERFSAEFPKEGPSILRIQQVVRGDSAAYFCASSPGVPYEQYFGPGTRLTVT.